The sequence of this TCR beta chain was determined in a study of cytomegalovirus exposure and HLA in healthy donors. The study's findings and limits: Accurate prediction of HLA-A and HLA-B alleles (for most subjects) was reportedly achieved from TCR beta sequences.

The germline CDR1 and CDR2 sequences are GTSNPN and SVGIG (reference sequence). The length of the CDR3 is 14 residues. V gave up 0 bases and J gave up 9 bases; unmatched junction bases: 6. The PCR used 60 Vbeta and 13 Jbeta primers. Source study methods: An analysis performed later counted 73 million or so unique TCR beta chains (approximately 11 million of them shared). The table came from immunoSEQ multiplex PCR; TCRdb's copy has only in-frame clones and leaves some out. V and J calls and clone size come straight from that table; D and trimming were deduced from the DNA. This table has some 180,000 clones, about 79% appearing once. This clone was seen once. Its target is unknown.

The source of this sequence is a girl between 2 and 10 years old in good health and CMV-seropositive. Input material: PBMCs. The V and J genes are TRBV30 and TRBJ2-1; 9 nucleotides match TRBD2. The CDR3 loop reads CAWSVLGLAGEQFF. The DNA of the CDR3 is TGTGCCTGGAGTGTACTGGGACTAGCCGGTGAGCAGTTCTTC.